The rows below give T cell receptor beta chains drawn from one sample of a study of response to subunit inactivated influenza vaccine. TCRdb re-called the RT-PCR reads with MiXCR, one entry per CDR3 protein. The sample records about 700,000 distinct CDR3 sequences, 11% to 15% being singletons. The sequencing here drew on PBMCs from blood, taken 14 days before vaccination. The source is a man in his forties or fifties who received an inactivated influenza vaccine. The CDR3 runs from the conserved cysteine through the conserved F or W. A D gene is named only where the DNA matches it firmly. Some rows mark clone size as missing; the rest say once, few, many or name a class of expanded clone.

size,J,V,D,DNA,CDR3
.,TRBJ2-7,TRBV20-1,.,TGCAGTGCTAGAGATAGACGAAGCTTAACCTACGAGCAGTACTTC,CSARDRRSLTYEQYF
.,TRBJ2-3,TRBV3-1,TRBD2,TGTGCCAGCAGCCAAGATAGTAGGAGGACTAGCGGGTCGCCAGATACGCAGTATTTT,CASSQDSRRTSGSPDTQYF
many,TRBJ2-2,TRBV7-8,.,TGTGCCAGCAGCTTAGGCCTAGCGAGCACCGGGGAGCTGTTTTTT,CASSLGLASTGELFF
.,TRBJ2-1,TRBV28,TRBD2,TGTGCCAGCAGTTGGAGACTAGCGGACTACAATGAGCAGTTCTTC,CASSWRLADYNEQFF
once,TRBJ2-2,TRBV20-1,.,TGCAGTGCTAGAGGGCAATACACCGGGGAGCTGTTTTTT,CSARGQYTGELFF
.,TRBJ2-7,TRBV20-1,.,TGCAGTGCTAGATTTGCGGGGTCTGAGAACGAGCAGTACTTC,CSARFAGSENEQYF
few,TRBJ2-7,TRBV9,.,TGTGCCAGCACCCAAACCGGGACGGAATACGAGCAGTACTTC,CASTQTGTEYEQYF
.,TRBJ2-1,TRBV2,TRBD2,TGTACCTGCAGTTTTTGGGTAACTAGCGGGGGTAAATACAATGAGCAGTTCTTC,CTCSFWVTSGGKYNEQFF
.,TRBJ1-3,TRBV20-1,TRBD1,TGCAGTGCTACGGACAGGGGATCCTCCCGCTCTGGAAACACCATATATTTT,CSATDRGSSRSGNTIYF
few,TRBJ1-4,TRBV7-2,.,TGTGCCAGCGCTCGCGGGGTGGTTAATGAAAAACTGTTTTTT,CASARGVVNEKLFF
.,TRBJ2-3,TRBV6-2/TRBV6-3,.,TGTGCCAGCAGTTACCCAAGCTTGGCAGGGGGGGATACGCAGTATTTT,CASSYPSLAGGDTQYF
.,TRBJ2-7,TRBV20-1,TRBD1,TGCAGTGCTAGTTTGACAGGGAACTACGAGCAGTACTTC,CSASLTGNYEQYF
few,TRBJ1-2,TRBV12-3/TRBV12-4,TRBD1,TGTGCCAGCAGCATCAGGGGGCGAGATGGCTACACCTTC,CASSIRGRDGYTF
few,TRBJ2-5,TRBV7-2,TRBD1,TGTGCCAGCAGCTTAGGACAGGGTTACCAAGAGACCCAGTACTTC,CASSLGQGYQETQYF